A selection of T cell receptor beta chains follows, all from one sample in a study of T cells after yellow fever vaccination. TCRdb itself ran the 5' RACE reads through MiXCR, one entry per CDR3 protein. The data contain 550,000 or so distinct CDR3 sequences, 15% to 20% of them singletons. This specimen was PBMCs, taken 15 days after the yellow fever booster vaccination. All receptors come from a man under 40 who received the YFV17D yellow fever vaccine. CDR3s include the opening cysteine and the closing phenylalanine or tryptophan. A D gene is named only where the DNA matches it firmly. The size of a clone is reported for some rows only, either as once, few or many, or as a class for expanded clones.

clone size	J gene	V gene	D gene	CDR3 protein	CDR3 DNA
-	TRBJ2-4	TRBV6-1	TRBD1	CASSQDRAKIQYF	TGTGCCAGCAGCCAGGACAGGGCGAAGATTCAGTACTTC
few	TRBJ1-5	TRBV3-1	-	CASSPGASNSNQPQHF	TGTGCCAGCAGTCCGGGCGCGTCGAATAGCAATCAGCCCCAGCATTTT
-	TRBJ2-5	TRBV4-3	-	CASSQGARVETQYF	TGCGCCAGCAGCCAAGGGGCCAGGGTCGAGACCCAGTACTTC
few	TRBJ2-1	TRBV10-3	-	CAISLDSYNEQFF	TGTGCCATCAGCTTGGACTCATACAATGAGCAGTTCTTC
-	TRBJ2-3	TRBV6-5	TRBD1	CASSYSGTGADTQYF	TGTGCCAGCAGTTACTCGGGGACAGGGGCAGATACGCAGTATTTT
few	TRBJ2-7	TRBV10-3	TRBD1	CAISEGQGSSYEQYF	TGTGCCATCAGCGAAGGACAGGGAAGCTCCTACGAGCAGTACTTC
many	TRBJ2-1	TRBV18	TRBD2	CASSPTSGTYNEQFF	TGTGCCAGCAGCCCGACTAGCGGCACCTACAATGAGCAGTTCTTC
-	TRBJ2-1	TRBV20-1	-	CSASHREAEQFF	TGCAGTGCTAGCCACAGGGAGGCTGAGCAGTTCTTC
-	TRBJ2-5	TRBV9	TRBD1	CASSEGTAIEETQYF	TGTGCCAGCAGCGAGGGGACAGCAATTGAAGAGACCCAGTACTTC
few	TRBJ2-2	TRBV21-1	-	CASNLCWRPIANTGELFF	TGTGCCAGCAACCTCTGTTGGCGGCCGATCGCGAACACCGGGGAGCTGTTTTTT
once	TRBJ2-3	TRBV6-1	-	CASSQRDLTSTDTQYF	TGTGCCAGCAGTCAGAGGGACCTAACGTCCACAGATACGCAGTATTTT
few	TRBJ1-5	TRBV20-1	TRBD1	CSAPNRGSSGQPQHF	TGCAGTGCTCCTAACAGGGGTTCGTCGGGTCAGCCCCAGCATTTT
many	TRBJ2-3	TRBV7-2	-	CASSQQQPSTDTQYF	TGTGCCAGCAGCCAGCAGCAGCCTAGCACAGATACGCAGTATTTT
few	TRBJ2-1	TRBV2	-	CATSRGFNEQFF	TGTGCCACCTCCCGGGGTTTTAATGAGCAGTTCTTC
-	TRBJ2-3	TRBV5-5	-	CASSLISGGSDTQYF	TGTGCCAGCAGCTTGATCTCGGGGGGCTCAGATACGCAGTATTTT
-	TRBJ2-1	TRBV29-1	TRBD2	CSAASGTYNEQFF	TGCAGCGCTGCCAGCGGGACTTACAATGAGCAGTTCTTC
-	TRBJ1-1	TRBV2	-	CASSAQGGNTEAFF	TGTGCCAGCAGTGCACAGGGCGGGAACACTGAAGCTTTCTTT
many	TRBJ2-1	TRBV2	-	CASSENSYNEQFF	TGTGCCAGCAGTGAAAACAGTTACAATGAGCAGTTCTTC
-	TRBJ2-7	TRBV20-1	-	CSARGLGRGYEQYF	TGCAGTGCTAGGGGCTTGGGACGAGGCTACGAGCAGTACTTC
-	TRBJ2-7	TRBV5-1	TRBD2	CASSLDAGAGEQYF	TGCGCCAGCAGCTTGGACGCGGGAGCAGGGGAGCAGTACTTC
-	TRBJ2-2	TRBV10-3	-	CAISESGGLNTGELFF	TGTGCCATCAGTGAGTCGGGCGGGCTAAACACCGGGGAGCTGTTTTTT
-	TRBJ1-1	TRBV7-3	-	CASSLGAAGGAFF	TGTGCCAGCAGCTTAGGAGCGGCGGGGGGGGCTTTCTTT
-	TRBJ2-7	TRBV5-1	-	CASSRGTDPPYEQYF	TGCGCCAGCAGCCGAGGGACGGATCCTCCCTACGAGCAGTACTTC
-	TRBJ2-2	TRBV7-2	TRBD2	CASSRTQLAGNTGELFF	TGTGCCAGCAGCCGCACCCAACTAGCGGGAAACACCGGGGAGCTGTTTTTT
few	TRBJ1-2	TRBV4-2	-	CASSQGTYLSGYTF	TGTGCCAGCAGCCAGGGGACCTACCTTAGCGGCTACACCTTC
-	TRBJ2-7	TRBV11-2	-	CASSSLTGRLRHEQYF	TGTGCCAGCAGCTCCCTGACGGGCCGACTACGCCACGAGCAGTACTTC
few	TRBJ2-1	TRBV16	TRBD1	CASSQGTVTYNEQFF	TGTGCCAGCAGCCAGGGGACAGTAACCTACAATGAGCAGTTCTTC
-	TRBJ2-1	TRBV28	-	CASNVRDRANEQFF	TGTGCCAGCAACGTCCGGGACCGCGCCAATGAGCAGTTCTTC
-	TRBJ2-3	TRBV28	-	CASSLVAEASTDTQYF	TGTGCCAGCAGTCTAGTAGCGGAGGCGAGCACAGATACGCAGTATTTT
few	TRBJ1-1	TRBV5-1	-	CASNPGRGTEAFF	TGCGCCAGCAATCCAGGCAGGGGCACTGAAGCTTTCTTT
-	TRBJ2-5	TRBV5-1	TRBD2	CASSRGTSGKETQYF	TGCGCCAGCAGCAGAGGGACTAGCGGGAAAGAGACCCAGTACTTC
many	TRBJ2-5	TRBV18	TRBD2	CASSPGQAGVGETQYF	TGTGCCAGCTCACCAGGGCAAGCGGGAGTCGGGGAGACCCAGTACTTC
few	TRBJ2-2	TRBV11-1	-	CASSRSWATGELFF	TGTGCCAGCAGCCGTAGCTGGGCCACCGGGGAGCTGTTTTTT
-	TRBJ2-3	TRBV7-2	TRBD2	CASSQAGGQADTQYF	TGTGCCAGCAGCCAAGCGGGAGGGCAGGCAGATACGCAGTATTTT
few	TRBJ2-3	TRBV9	-	CASSESPSTDTQYF	TGTGCCAGCAGCGAGAGCCCTAGCACAGATACGCAGTATTTT
few	TRBJ2-7	TRBV6-5	-	CASSYSAAGEHEQYF	TGTGCCAGCAGTTACTCTGCGGCGGGCGAACACGAGCAGTACTTC
-	TRBJ2-1	TRBV28	TRBD2	CASRGGGREDEQFF	TGTGCCAGCAGAGGGGGCGGGAGGGAGGATGAGCAGTTCTTC
-	TRBJ1-5	TRBV28	-	CATKGFELNQPQHF	TGTGCCACGAAAGGTTTCGAGCTGAATCAGCCCCAGCATTTT
-	TRBJ2-1	TRBV4-3	-	CASSQDRRSSYNEQFF	TGCGCCAGCAGCCAAGATCGGAGGAGCTCCTACAATGAGCAGTTCTTC
-	TRBJ2-3	TRBV5-4	TRBD2	CASSSEREGLDTQYF	TGTGCCAGCAGCTCAGAGCGGGAGGGCCTAGATACGCAGTATTTT
few	TRBJ2-3	TRBV10-2	TRBD2	CASRLSGTSTDTQYF	TGCGCCAGCAGGCTTAGCGGGACTAGCACAGATACGCAGTATTTT
-	TRBJ2-7	TRBV20-1	TRBD2	CSARGGLVPYEQYF	TGCAGTGCTAGAGGGGGACTAGTCCCCTACGAGCAGTACTTC
few	TRBJ2-1	TRBV29-1	TRBD1	CSVGQGVYNEQFF	TGCAGCGTTGGACAGGGGGTTTACAATGAGCAGTTCTTC
-	TRBJ2-1	TRBV14	-	CASSGRGYNEQFF	TGTGCCAGCAGCGGGAGAGGCTACAATGAGCAGTTCTTC
many	TRBJ2-1	TRBV7-9	-	CASSLQGSSYNEQFF	TGTGCCAGCAGCTTACAGGGGAGCTCCTACAATGAGCAGTTCTTC
few	TRBJ2-2	TRBV28	TRBD2	CASGMGGRPGTGELFF	TGTGCCAGCGGAATGGGCGGGAGGCCGGGGACCGGGGAGCTGTTTTTT
few	TRBJ2-1	TRBV7-9	-	CASSLQFF	TGTGCCAGCAGCTTACAGTTCTTC